This T cell receptor beta chain was identified during a study of T cell responses to AZD1222 COVID-19 vaccine. The study's findings and limits: Seropositive at baseline were only a handful of AZD1222 recipients.

As for this clone: As yet, its antigen is unknown.

Sequenced by immunoSEQ multiplex PCR; TCRdb stores in-frame clones only, minus some. The profile covers about 110,000 clones, with around 90% appearing a single time and 6.5% to 10% taken by the ten largest. CDR3 length equals 14 residues. V shed 1 base and J shed 0 bases, with 6 bases lying between them. Germline assignment: CDR1 KGHSH and CDR2 LQKENI. This chain joins TRBV18 and TRBJ2-5; D is uncertain. The sample consisted of peripheral blood, taken 28 days after the second AZD1222 dose. The TCR originated in an adult who received the AZD1222 COVID-19 vaccine. CDR3 residues: CASSPLSYQETQYF. The CDR3 coding sequence is TGTGCCAGCTCACCACTCAGCTACCAAGAGACCCAGTACTTC.